This is a list of T cell receptor beta chains from one sample in a study of control samples from healthy donors and cancer patients. Clones were read by immunoSEQ multiplex PCR, and TCRdb kept only the in-frame ones, dropping some. The sample consists of 60,000 to 75,000 clones, about 82% of them appearing once. Sequencing input: blood. Receptor source: a man aged 40-55 years in good health. CDR3s include the opening cysteine and the closing phenylalanine or tryptophan. D genes are given only for firm matches. Rows may omit the clone size; those that give it use once, few, many or a size class.

j_call,d_call,v_call,clone_size,cdr3_nt,cdr3_aa
TRBJ2-5,.,TRBV7-2,.,TGTGCCAGCAGCTTAGCCTCCGGGACCGCGGAGACCCAGTACTTC,CASSLASGTAETQYF
TRBJ2-1,TRBD2,TRBV28,.,TGTGCCAGCAGTTTTAGCGGGAGGGCCTACAATGAGCAGTTCTTC,CASSFSGRAYNEQFF
TRBJ2-5,TRBD1,TRBV4-1,.,TGCGCCAGCAGCCAAGGGCCAACAGGGGTCGAGACCCAGTACTTC,CASSQGPTGVETQYF
TRBJ2-7,.,TRBV6-5,.,TGTGCCAGCAGTTACTCTGGGGGGCAGCAGTACTTC,CASSYSGGQQYF
TRBJ2-3,TRBD2,TRBV4-1,.,TGCGCCAGCAGCCGGGGACTAGCGATCACAGATACGCAGTATTTT,CASSRGLAITDTQYF
TRBJ1-2,.,TRBV9,.,TGTGCCAGCAGCGTAGATGAGAGTCACTATGGCTACACCTTC,CASSVDESHYGYTF
TRBJ1-1,.,TRBV7-3,few,TGTGCCAGCAGCTTAACCCGGCAGGGTGAGGCTTTCTTT,CASSLTRQGEAFF
TRBJ2-1,TRBD2,TRBV11-3,once,TGTGCCAGCAGTTTACTAGCGGTTGGTCATGAGCAGTTCTTC,CASSLLAVGHEQFF
TRBJ2-7,TRBD2,TRBV18,.,TGTGCCAGCTCACCAATGGGGGGGACCTACGAGCAGTACTTC,CASSPMGGTYEQYF
TRBJ1-2,.,TRBV19,.,TGTGCCAGTAGTATAGATATGACAGGACCCCGGGATGGCTACACCTTC,CASSIDMTGPRDGYTF
TRBJ1-1,.,TRBV6-2/TRBV6-3,.,TGTGCCAGCAGTTACCGGTCACGTTACACTGAAGCTTTCTTT,CASSYRSRYTEAFF
TRBJ2-7,TRBD1,TRBV7-9,.,TGTGCCAGCAGCTTAGGACAGGGGCCCTCCTACGAGCAGTACTTC,CASSLGQGPSYEQYF
TRBJ1-2,TRBD1,TRBV19,.,TGTGCCAGCACAAACGACAGGGGGCTCTATGGCTACACCTTC,CASTNDRGLYGYTF
TRBJ1-5,.,TRBV19,few,TGTGCCAGTAGTATAGAAGTCAGGGGTGGTCAGCCCCAGCATTTT,CASSIEVRGGQPQHF
TRBJ1-1,.,TRBV11-1,.,TGTGCCAGCAGCTTCGGGTTAGTACGGTTGAACACTGAAGCTTTCTTT,CASSFGLVRLNTEAFF
TRBJ1-3,TRBD1,TRBV7-9,.,TGTGCCAGCAGCCCGTCCCGGGACAGGGCAGCTCTCTCTGGAAACACCATATATTTT,CASSPSRDRAALSGNTIYF
TRBJ1-5,TRBD1,TRBV2,.,TGTGCCAGCAGTGGTGACAGGGGTCAGGGCAATCAGCCCCAGCATTTT,CASSGDRGQGNQPQHF
TRBJ1-2,.,TRBV12-3/TRBV12-4,.,TGTGCCAGTATAAGAGTGGGGGGAAAGGGCTACACCTTC,CASIRVGGKGYTF
TRBJ1-1,TRBD1,TRBV19,few,TGTGCCAGTAGTATTCTAGGACAGGGGAACACTGAAGCTTTCTTT,CASSILGQGNTEAFF
TRBJ1-4,TRBD1,TRBV28,once,TGTGCCAGCAGTCGACAGGGGCTGGATGAAAAACTGTTTTTT,CASSRQGLDEKLFF
TRBJ2-5,.,TRBV7-2,.,TGTGCCAGCAGCCCCGTTGGTGGGAAAGAGACCCAGTACTTC,CASSPVGGKETQYF
TRBJ2-7,.,TRBV28,.,TGTGCCAGCAGTAGGGGTCCCTCCAGGTACGAGCAGTACTTC,CASSRGPSRYEQYF
TRBJ1-2,.,TRBV7-2,few,TGTGCCAGCAGCCACGCAGGGGTGGGCTACACCTTC,CASSHAGVGYTF
TRBJ2-3,.,TRBV6-5,.,TGTGCCAGCAGTTACTCGGCAGGGAAGGGTTCAGATACGCAGTATTTT,CASSYSAGKGSDTQYF
TRBJ2-7,.,TRBV14,few,TGTGCCAGCAGCCCCCACGTAGGGCCCTACGAGCAGTACTTC,CASSPHVGPYEQYF
TRBJ2-1,.,TRBV7-3,once,TGTGCCAGCAGCTTAACGGGGGATGAGCAGTTCTTC,CASSLTGDEQFF
TRBJ2-7,TRBD2,TRBV19,.,TGTGCCAGCCGGCGGGGGAGATCCTACGAGCAGTACTTC,CASRRGRSYEQYF
TRBJ2-2,TRBD2,TRBV7-3,.,TGTGCCAGCAGCCCGTTGAGCGGGAGCGCCGGGGAGCTGTTTTTT,CASSPLSGSAGELFF
TRBJ2-1,TRBD2,TRBV29-1,few,TGCAGCGTTGATTATAGACTAGCGGGCTACAATGAGCAGTTCTTC,CSVDYRLAGYNEQFF